The 3 T cell receptor beta chains below were found in one sample sequenced in a study of CD8+ T cells in alopecia areata. RNA extraction and reverse transcription yielded cDNA as sequencing template. Data came from immunoSEQ multiplex PCR; TCRdb stores just in-frame clones and leaves some out. The repertoire includes around 200,000 clones, around 50% of them detected once, and 10% to 15% sits in the top ten. Regarding treatment: oral pan-JAK inhibitor, 5-10 mg twice daily. This material consisted of CD8+ T cells sorted from blood, taken at week 24, from a patient treated with tofacitinib. The receptors were gathered from a human donor with alopecia areata.

V is TRBV6-5 and J is TRBJ1-1, with D uncertain. This CDR3 comprises 13 residues. Germline-derived CDR1 and CDR2 are MNHEY and SVGAGI. V lost 9 bases, J lost 0 bases, and 11 bases lay in between. The CDR3 sequence is CASSLTMNTEAFF. DNA for the CDR3: TGTGCCAGTTCTCTCACGATGAACACTGAAGCTTTCTTT.

This clone appeared once. The genes are TRBV29-1 and TRBJ1-2; 7 bases are shared with TRBD1. The germline V gene encodes CDR1 SQVTM and CDR2 ANQGSEA. The CDR3 has 18 amino acids. The V gene end was trimmed by 6 bases and the J gene end by 4 bases; junction bases not matched to a gene: 23. CDR3 loop: CSVLTIIQTGKGTYGYTF. In nucleotides, the CDR3 is TGCAGCGTCCTCACCATTATACAGACAGGGAAAGGTACCTATGGCTACACCTTC.

The V and J genes are TRBV27 and TRBJ2-3, with 7 bases that match TRBD1. The trim removed 2 bases at V and 3 bases at J, leaving 5 bases unmatched. Germline lookup yields CDR1 MNHEY and CDR2 SMNVEV (reference sequence). The CDR3 consists of 15 residues. The CDR3 bases are TGTGCCAGCAGTTTAGAGGGGGCGTGGACAGATACGCAGTATTTT. Translated: CASSLEGAWTDTQYF.